This record looks at one TCR beta chain sequence and its context. Its matching antigen is unknown. The data were obtained in a study of siplizumab effects on memory and regulatory T cells. The germline CDR1 and CDR2 sequences are SGHTA and FQGTGA. V gave up 3 bases and J gave up 0 bases, with 9 bases separating them. The CDR3 has 16 residues. Regarding the study as a whole: Proliferating CD4+ or CD8+ clones, roughly 80-95% of them, lacked an assignable naive or memory phenotype.

Per sample, some 10^5 TCR templates were assayed. Assay: immunoSEQ multiplex PCR; the TCRdb copy retains only in-frame clones and omits some. The table has tens of thousands of clones, about 97% seen once. The J gene is TRBJ2-6, the V gene TRBV7-3; D gene unclear. This TCR was recovered from a human donor in good health. The sample was naive CD4+ T cells sorted from blood. The CDR3 here is CASSFRLNSGANVLTF. The CDR3 DNA sequence: TGTGCCAGCAGCTTCAGACTTAACTCTGGGGCCAACGTCCTGACTTTC.